The entry below describes one TCR beta chain. Its specificity is not known. Individually, cDNA molecules had unique molecular identifiers attached to them. TCRdb redid the calling of the 5' RACE reads with MiXCR, one entry per CDR3 protein. This sample has 50,000 to 60,000 distinct CDR3 sequences, with approximately 7.7% found just once. Germline V gene data show CDR1 as SGHRS and CDR2 as YFSETQ. The CDR3 has 14 residues. Trimming removed 4 bases from V and 7 bases from J, with 17 bases in between. This sample is part of a study of early T cells in non-severe SARS-CoV-2 infection. Overall study context: With bulk RNA from unsorted whole blood as input, sequencing yielded unpaired chains.

Findings of the study overall: Matching with VDJdb favored anti-spike CD8 responses (missing private and CD4 specificities).

V and J are TRBV5-1 and TRBJ1-1, with D perhaps TRBD1 (5 bases). The clonotype originates from an adult who was a healthcare worker with PCR-confirmed SARS-CoV-2 infection or an uninfected control (not recorded which). Specimen: whole blood. This CDR3 reads CASSPDIRSGEAFF. The CDR3, as DNA: TGCGCCAGCAGCCCGGACATTCGTAGTGGTGAAGCTTTCTTT.